This passage covers 2 T cell receptor beta chains from one sample sequenced in a study of CDR3 diversity in severe acne. TCRdb re-analysed the PCR reads in MiXCR, keeping a single row per CDR3 protein. This sample carries some 90,000 distinct CDR3 sequences, approximately 54% of them seen once, and the ten largest clones take about 9.9%. Sequenced sample: blood. The receptors were gathered from a male donor with severe acne vulgaris.

This clonotype was observed at least ten times. V usage is TRBV20-1 and J usage is TRBJ2-1, with 8 bases that match TRBD1. Germline lookup yields CDR1 DFQATT and CDR2 SNEGSKA (reference sequence). V gave up 2 bases and J gave up 9 bases; unmatched junction bases: 18. CDR3 length equals 17 residues. Here the CDR3 DNA reads TGCAGTGCTAGATATTTTAATTGGCGACAGGGGTTGTTTGAGCAGTTCTTC. Its translation is CSARYFNWRQGLFEQFF.

In its sample, this clonotype was seen many times. The chain couples TRBV7-2 to TRBJ2-5; D remains ambiguous. The germline CDR1 and CDR2 sequences are SGHTA and FQGNSA. CDR3 length: 13 amino acids. Trimming cost V 5 bases and J 4 bases, with 11 bases left between them. This chain's CDR3 is CASSLRTGETQYF. The CDR3 coding sequence is TGTGCCAGCAGCCTAAGGACCGGAGAGACCCAGTACTTC.